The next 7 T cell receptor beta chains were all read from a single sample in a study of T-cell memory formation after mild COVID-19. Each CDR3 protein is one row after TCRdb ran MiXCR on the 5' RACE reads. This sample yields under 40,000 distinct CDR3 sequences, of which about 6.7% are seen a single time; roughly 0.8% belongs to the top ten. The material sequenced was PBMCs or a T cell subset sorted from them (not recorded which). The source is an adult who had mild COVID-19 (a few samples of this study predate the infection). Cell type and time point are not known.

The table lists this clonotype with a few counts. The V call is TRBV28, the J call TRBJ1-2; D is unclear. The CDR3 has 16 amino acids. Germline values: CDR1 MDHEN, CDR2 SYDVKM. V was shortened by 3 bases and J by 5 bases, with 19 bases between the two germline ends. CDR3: CASSFRWRGATYGYTF. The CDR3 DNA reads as TGTGCCAGCAGTTTTAGATGGCGCGGCGCTACATATGGCTACACCTTC.

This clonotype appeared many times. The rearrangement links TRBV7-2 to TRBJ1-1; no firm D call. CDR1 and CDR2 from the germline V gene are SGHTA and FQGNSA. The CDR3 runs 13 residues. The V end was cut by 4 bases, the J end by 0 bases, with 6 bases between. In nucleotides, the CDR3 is TGTGCCAGCAGCTACAGAATGAACACTGAAGCTTTCTTT. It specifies CASSYRMNTEAFF.

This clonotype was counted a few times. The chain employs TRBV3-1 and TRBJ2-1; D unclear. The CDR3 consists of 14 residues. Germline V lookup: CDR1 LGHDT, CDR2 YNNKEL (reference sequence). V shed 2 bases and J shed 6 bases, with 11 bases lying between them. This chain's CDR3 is CASSQSPFANEQFF. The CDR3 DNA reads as TGTGCCAGCAGCCAATCTCCCTTTGCCAATGAGCAGTTCTTC.

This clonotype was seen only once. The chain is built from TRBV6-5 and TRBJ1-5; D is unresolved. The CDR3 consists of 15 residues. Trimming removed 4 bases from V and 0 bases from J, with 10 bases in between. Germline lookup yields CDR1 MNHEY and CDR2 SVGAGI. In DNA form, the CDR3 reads TGTGCCAGCAGTTCTAAAGGTTATAGCAATCAGCCCCAGCATTTT. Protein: CASSSKGYSNQPQHF.

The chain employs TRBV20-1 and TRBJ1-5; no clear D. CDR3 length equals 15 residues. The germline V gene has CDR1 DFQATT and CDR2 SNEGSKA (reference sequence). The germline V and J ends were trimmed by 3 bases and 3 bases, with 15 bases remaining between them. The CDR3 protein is CSARDGRSSNQPQHF. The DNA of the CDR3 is TGCAGTGCTAGGGATGGACGGTCCTCCAATCAGCCCCAGCATTTT.

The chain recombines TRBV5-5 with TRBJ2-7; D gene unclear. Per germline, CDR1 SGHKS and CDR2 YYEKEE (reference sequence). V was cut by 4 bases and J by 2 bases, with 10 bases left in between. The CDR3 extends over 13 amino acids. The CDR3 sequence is CASSHITPYEQYF. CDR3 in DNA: TGTGCCAGCAGCCATATAACACCCTACGAGCAGTACTTC. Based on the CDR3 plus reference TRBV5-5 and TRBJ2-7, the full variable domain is DAGVTQSPTHLIKTRGQQVTLRCSPISGHKSVSWYQQVLGQGPQFIFQYYEKEERGRGNFPDRFSARQFPNYSSELNVNALLLGDSALYLCASSHITPYEQYFGPGTRLTVT.

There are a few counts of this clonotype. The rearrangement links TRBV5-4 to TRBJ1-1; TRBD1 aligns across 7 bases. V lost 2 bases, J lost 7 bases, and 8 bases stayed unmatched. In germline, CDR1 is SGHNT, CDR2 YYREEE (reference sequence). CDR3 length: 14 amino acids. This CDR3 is CASSFRGAGGEAFF. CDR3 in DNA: TGTGCCAGCAGCTTTAGGGGGGCAGGGGGTGAAGCTTTCTTT.